The 10 T cell receptor beta chains below were found in one sample sequenced in a study of post-analysis software for immune sequencing data. Study-level results: Among several TRBV segments more frequent in patients than controls were TRBV5-6, TRBV5-1 and TRBV20-1.

No antigens are known for them. cDNA libraries for TCR beta contained unique molecular identifiers. MiXCR, run by TCRdb on the PCR reads, gives a single entry per CDR3 protein. This sample has about 620,000 distinct CDR3 sequences, with about 40% found just once. Sequenced: blood. These TCRs come from a girl aged 10 to 17 with multiple sclerosis.

There are a few counts of this clonotype. The V call is TRBV11-2, the J call TRBJ2-4, with 13 nucleotides matching TRBD2. The J call may be wrong; the DNA end is better matched by TRBJ2-7. Germline loops: CDR1 SGHAT, CDR2 FQNNGV. The CDR3 loop spans 17 amino acids. CDR3 nucleotide sequence: TGTGCCAGCAGCAACGGACTAGCGGGAGTGTATGCCTACGAGCAGTACTTC. Translating gives CASSNGLAGVYAYEQYF.

The V gene is TRBV20-1, the J gene TRBJ2-5; D is perhaps TRBD2 (6 bases). This CDR3 region has 13 residues. V was shortened by 2 bases and J by 4 bases, with 11 bases between the two germline ends. CDR1 and CDR2 (germline): DFQATT, SNEGSKA (reference sequence). The CDR3 here is CSARSTGVETQYF. CDR3 nucleotides: TGCAGTGCTAGATCCACGGGGGTAGAGACCCAGTACTTC.

J is TRBJ2-1 and V is TRBV20-1; D may match TRBD1 or TRBD2 (5 bases each). The germline CDR1 and CDR2 sequences are DFQATT and SNEGSKA (reference sequence). The CDR3 contains 14 residues. V lost 5 bases to trimming and J lost 5 bases, with 16 bases between them. CDR3 residues: CSAASSGRNNEQFF. The CDR3 coding sequence is TGCAGTGCTGCGAGCTCGGGACGGAACAATGAGCAGTTCTTC.

This clonotype is a singleton in its sample. The chain has TRBV7-9 and TRBJ2-1; TRBD2 matches 8 bases. The V gene end was trimmed by 5 bases and the J gene end by 6 bases; junction bases not matched to a gene: 9. There are 15 residues in the CDR3. CDR1 is SEHNR and CDR2 is FQNEAQ in the germline V gene (reference sequence). The CDR3 DNA follows: TGTGCCAGCAGCCTAAGAAGCGGGGGAAGCAATGAGCAGTTCTTC. Encoded protein: CASSLRSGGSNEQFF.

The chain combines TRBV5-1 with TRBJ1-4; possibly TRBD1 for D (5 bases). V gave up 5 bases and J gave up 3 bases, with 11 bases separating them. CDR1 is SGHRS and CDR2 is YFSETQ in the germline V gene. CDR3 length equals 14 residues. This CDR3 is CASRTGTSNEKLFF. For the CDR3, the DNA is TGCGCCAGCAGAACCGGGACTTCTAATGAAAAACTGTTTTTT.

Only a few counts were recorded for this clonotype. This chain uses TRBV20-1 with TRBJ2-1; D not resolved. Germline CDR1 DFQATT, CDR2 SNEGSKA (reference sequence). There are 14 residues in the CDR3. Trimming cost V 3 bases and J 0 bases, with 9 bases left between them. This CDR3 reads CSASGRDSYNEQFF. CDR3 sequence (DNA): TGCAGTGCTAGCGGTAGAGACTCCTACAATGAGCAGTTCTTC.

Note on this clonotype: The junction does not match germline at one end; this may be a read error. This sequence joins TRBV12-3 or TRBV12-4 and TRBJ1-2, with D hard to call. The CDR3 contains 15 residues. CDR3 nucleotides: TGTGCCGGCAGTCTAAGAGTCTTGGAGTACTATGGCTACACCTTC. This translates into CAGSLRVLEYYGYTF.

The chain links TRBV5-1 to TRBJ1-2; no firm D call. The germline V and J ends were trimmed by 6 bases and 6 bases, with 18 bases remaining between them. This CDR3 is built from 14 residues. Germline CDR1 reads SGHRS; CDR2 reads YFSETQ. CDR3 amino acids: CASKERSDNNGYTF. Here the CDR3 DNA reads TGCGCCAGCAAGGAGAGGAGCGATAATAATGGCTACACCTTC.

The chain links TRBV9 to TRBJ2-1, with 12 bases lining up with TRBD2. The CDR3 consists of 18 residues. J gave up 1 base and V 0 bases, and 5 bases lay outside the gene matches. Germline assignment: CDR1 SGDLS and CDR2 YYNGEE. This CDR3 reads CASSVALAGGPSYNEQFF. The CDR3 bases are TGTGCCAGCAGCGTAGCGCTAGCGGGGGGGCCGTCCTACAATGAGCAGTTCTTC.

This chain connects TRBV6-1 to TRBJ2-4; D possibly corresponds to TRBD1 (6 bases). The J call is doubtful: the DNA matches TRBJ2-7 better. The CDR3 length is 13 residues. Per germline, CDR1 MNHNS and CDR2 SASEGT. In DNA, the CDR3 is TGTGCCGGGCGCAGGGGAATTTCCTACGAGCAGTACTTC. Amino acid sequence: CAGRRGISYEQYF.